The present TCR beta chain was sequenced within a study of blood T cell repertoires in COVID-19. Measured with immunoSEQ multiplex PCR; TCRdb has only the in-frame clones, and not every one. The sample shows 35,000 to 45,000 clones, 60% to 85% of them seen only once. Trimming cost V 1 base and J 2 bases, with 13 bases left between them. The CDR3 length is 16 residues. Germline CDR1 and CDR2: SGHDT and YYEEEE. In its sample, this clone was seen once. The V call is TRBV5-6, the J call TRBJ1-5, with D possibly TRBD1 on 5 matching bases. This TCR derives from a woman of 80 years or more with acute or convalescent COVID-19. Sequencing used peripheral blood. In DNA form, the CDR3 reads TGTGCCAGCAGCTTGTTGGGGGGAACAGGCAATCAGCCCCAGCATTTT. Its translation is CASSLLGGTGNQPQHF. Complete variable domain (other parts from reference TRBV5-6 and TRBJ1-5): DAGVTQSPTHLIKTRGQQVTLRCSPKSGHDTVSWYQQALGQGPQFIFQYYEEEERQRGNFPDRFSGHQFPNYSSELNVNALLLGDSALYLCASSLLGGTGNQPQHFGDGTRLSIL.